The clone carrying this TCR beta chain appeared once. The entry originates in a study of control samples from healthy donors and cancer patients. Sequencing was performed with immunoSEQ multiplex PCR; in TCRdb, only in-frame clones are kept and a portion is missing. This sample carries 150,000 to 200,000 clones, approximately 90% of them seen once, and the ten largest clones take 0.68%. V shed 0 bases and J shed 2 bases, with 5 bases lying between them. This CDR3 comprises 14 residues. The germline gives CDR1 SGHRS, CDR2 YFSETQ. The clonotype comes from a woman aged 30 to 39 in good health. This sequence joins TRBV5-1 and TRBJ1-4; D unresolved. The sample taken for sequencing was blood. CDR3 sequence reads: CASSLGPTNEKLFF. For the CDR3, the DNA is TGCGCCAGCAGCTTGGGGCCCACTAATGAAAAACTGTTTTTT. The full variable domain, its missing parts supplied by reference TRBV5-1 and TRBJ1-4, is KAGVTQTPRYLIKTRGQQVTLSCSPISGHRSVSWYQQTPGQGLQFLFEYFSETQRNKGNFPGRFSGRQFSNSRSEMNVSTLELGDSALYLCASSLGPTNEKLFFGSGTQLSVL.